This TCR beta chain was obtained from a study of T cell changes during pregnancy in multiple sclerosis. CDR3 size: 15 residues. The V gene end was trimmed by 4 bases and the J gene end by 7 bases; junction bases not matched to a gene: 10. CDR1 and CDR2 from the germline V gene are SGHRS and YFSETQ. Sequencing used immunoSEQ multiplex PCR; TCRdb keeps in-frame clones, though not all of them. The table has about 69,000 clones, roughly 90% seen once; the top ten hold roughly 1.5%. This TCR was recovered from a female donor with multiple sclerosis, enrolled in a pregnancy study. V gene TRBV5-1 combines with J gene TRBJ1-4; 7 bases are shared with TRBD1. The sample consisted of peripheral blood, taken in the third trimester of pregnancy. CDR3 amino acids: CASSPSGTAAEKLFF. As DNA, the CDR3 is TGCGCCAGCAGCCCCTCCGGGACAGCCGCTGAAAAACTGTTTTTT.